This TCR beta chain was sequenced during a study of PD-L1 blockade in urothelial cancer. Study-level information: Most patients, about nine tenths of the roughly 30, were males with bladder-origin cancer.

As for time point: pretreatment peripheral blood. The patients' disease, urothelial carcinoma, was locally advanced or metastatic. The CDR3 is 18 amino acids. V was clipped by 3 bases and J by 0 bases; unmatched bases: 11. From germline, CDR1 is ENHRY and CDR2 SYGVKD. In each PCR, synthetic TCR analog templates were spiked in. Sequencing used immunoSEQ multiplex PCR; TCRdb keeps in-frame clones, though not all of them. Among fewer than 75,000 clones listed, roughly 90% were seen once. The sequenced sample was PBMCs, obtained around atezolizumab (anti-PD-L1) treatment. The chain links TRBV10-3 to TRBJ2-3; 8 bases map to TRBD1. This TCR was recovered from a man in his 70s with urothelial cancer. The CDR3 bases are TGTGCCATCAGTGACGGCAGGACAGGGAAGTCTAGCACAGATACGCAGTATTTT. This encodes CAISDGRTGKSSTDTQYF.